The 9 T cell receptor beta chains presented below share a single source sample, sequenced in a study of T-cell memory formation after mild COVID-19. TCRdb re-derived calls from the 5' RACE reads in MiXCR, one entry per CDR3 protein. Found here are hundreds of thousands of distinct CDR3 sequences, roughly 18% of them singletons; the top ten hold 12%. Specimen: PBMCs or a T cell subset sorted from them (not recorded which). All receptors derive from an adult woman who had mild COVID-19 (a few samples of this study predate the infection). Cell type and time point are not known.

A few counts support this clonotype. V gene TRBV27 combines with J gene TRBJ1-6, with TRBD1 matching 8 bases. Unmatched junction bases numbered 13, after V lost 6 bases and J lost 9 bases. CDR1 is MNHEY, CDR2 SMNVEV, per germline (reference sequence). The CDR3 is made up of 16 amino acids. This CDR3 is CASSNHRGYLGSPLHF. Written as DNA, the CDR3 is TGTGCCAGCAGCAACCACAGGGGGTATTTAGGTTCACCCCTCCACTTT.

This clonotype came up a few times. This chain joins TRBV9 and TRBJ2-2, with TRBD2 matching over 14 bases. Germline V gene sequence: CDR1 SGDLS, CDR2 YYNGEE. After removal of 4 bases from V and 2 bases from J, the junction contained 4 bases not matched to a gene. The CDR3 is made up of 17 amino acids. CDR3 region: CASSLGTSGSNTGELFF. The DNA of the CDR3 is TGTGCCAGCAGCCTAGGGACTAGCGGGAGTAACACCGGGGAGCTGTTTTTT.

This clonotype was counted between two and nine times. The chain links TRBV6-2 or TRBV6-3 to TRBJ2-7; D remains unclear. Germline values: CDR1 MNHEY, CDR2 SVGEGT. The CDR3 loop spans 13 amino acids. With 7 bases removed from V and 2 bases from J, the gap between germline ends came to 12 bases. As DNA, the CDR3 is TGTGCCAGCATGCTACACGATGCCTACGAGCAGTACTTC. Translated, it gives CASMLHDAYEQYF.

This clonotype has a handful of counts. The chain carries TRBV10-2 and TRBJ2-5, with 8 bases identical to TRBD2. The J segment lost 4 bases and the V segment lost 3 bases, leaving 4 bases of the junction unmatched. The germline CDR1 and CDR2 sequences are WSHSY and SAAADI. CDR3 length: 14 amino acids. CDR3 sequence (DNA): TGCGCCAGCAGTGAAAGACTAGCGCCAGAGACCCAGTACTTC. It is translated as CASSERLAPETQYF.

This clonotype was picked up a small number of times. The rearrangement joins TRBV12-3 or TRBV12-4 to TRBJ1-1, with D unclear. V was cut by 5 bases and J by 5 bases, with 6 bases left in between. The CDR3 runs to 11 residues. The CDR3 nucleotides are TGTGCCAGCAGTCAAATTACTGAAGCTTTCTTT. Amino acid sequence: CASSQITEAFF.

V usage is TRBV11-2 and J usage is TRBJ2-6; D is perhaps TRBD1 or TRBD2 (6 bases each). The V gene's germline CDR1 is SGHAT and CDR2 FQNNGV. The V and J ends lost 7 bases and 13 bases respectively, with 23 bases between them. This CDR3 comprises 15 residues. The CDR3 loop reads CASTLVGGWGEVLTF. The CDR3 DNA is TGTGCCAGCACCCTCGTTGGGGGCTGGGGGGAGGTCCTGACTTTC. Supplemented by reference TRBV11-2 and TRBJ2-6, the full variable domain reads EAGVAQSPRYKIIEKRQSVAFWCNPISGHATLYWYQQILGQGPKLLIQFQNNGVVDDSQLPKDRFSAERLKGVDSTLKIQPAKLEDSAVYLCASTLVGGWGEVLTFGAGSRLTVL.

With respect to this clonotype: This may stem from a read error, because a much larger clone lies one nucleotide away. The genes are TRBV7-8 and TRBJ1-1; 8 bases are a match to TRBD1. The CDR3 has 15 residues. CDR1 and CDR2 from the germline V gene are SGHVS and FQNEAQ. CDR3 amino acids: CASSHPRTGTTEALF. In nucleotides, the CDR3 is TGTGCCAGCAGCCATCCACGGACAGGGACGACTGAAGCTTTATTT. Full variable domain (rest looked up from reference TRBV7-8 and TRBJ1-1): GAGVSQSPRYKVAKRGQDVALRCDPISGHVSLFWYQQALGQGPEFLTYFQNEAQLDKSGLPSDRFFAERPEGSVSTLKIQRTQQEDSAVYLCASSHPRTGTTEALFGQGTRLTVV.

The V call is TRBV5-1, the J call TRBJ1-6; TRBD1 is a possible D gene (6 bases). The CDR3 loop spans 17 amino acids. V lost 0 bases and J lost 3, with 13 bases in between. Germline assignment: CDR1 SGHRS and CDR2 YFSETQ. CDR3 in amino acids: CASSLGIGGIYNSPLHF. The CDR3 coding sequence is TGCGCCAGCAGCTTGGGGATAGGGGGGATCTATAATTCACCCCTCCACTTT.

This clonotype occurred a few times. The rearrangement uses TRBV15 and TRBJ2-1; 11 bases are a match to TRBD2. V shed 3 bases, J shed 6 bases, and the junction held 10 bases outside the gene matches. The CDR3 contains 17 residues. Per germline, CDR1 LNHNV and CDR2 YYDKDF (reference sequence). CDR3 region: CATSRDHTSGSVNEQFF. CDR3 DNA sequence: TGTGCCACCAGCAGGGACCATACTAGCGGGAGTGTCAATGAGCAGTTCTTC.